This TCR beta chain was sequenced for a study of T cells in Graves' hyperthyroidism and ophthalmopathy. Template material for amplifying TCR beta CDR3 regions consisted of RNA transcripts. Initially, a first-round RT-PCR of the TCR CDR3 employed the HTBI primer set. MiXCR was run by TCRdb on the multiplex PCR reads, yielding one entry per CDR3 protein. The sample lists approximately 380,000 distinct CDR3 sequences, about 18% seen once, with 40% in the top ten. At least ten counts were recorded for this clonotype. CDR1 is MNHEY and CDR2 is SMNVEV in the germline V gene (reference sequence). This CDR3 has 13 residues. The V and J ends lost 7 bases and 8 bases respectively, with 17 bases between them.

The gene calls are TRBV27 and TRBJ1-1, with D tentatively TRBD1 (5 bases). The sample consisted of blood. The receptor comes from a man younger than 35 with Graves' ophthalmopathy. The CDR3: CASTSGPLEEAFF. The CDR3 nucleotides are TGTGCCAGCACCTCAGGGCCCCTCGAGGAAGCTTTCTTT.